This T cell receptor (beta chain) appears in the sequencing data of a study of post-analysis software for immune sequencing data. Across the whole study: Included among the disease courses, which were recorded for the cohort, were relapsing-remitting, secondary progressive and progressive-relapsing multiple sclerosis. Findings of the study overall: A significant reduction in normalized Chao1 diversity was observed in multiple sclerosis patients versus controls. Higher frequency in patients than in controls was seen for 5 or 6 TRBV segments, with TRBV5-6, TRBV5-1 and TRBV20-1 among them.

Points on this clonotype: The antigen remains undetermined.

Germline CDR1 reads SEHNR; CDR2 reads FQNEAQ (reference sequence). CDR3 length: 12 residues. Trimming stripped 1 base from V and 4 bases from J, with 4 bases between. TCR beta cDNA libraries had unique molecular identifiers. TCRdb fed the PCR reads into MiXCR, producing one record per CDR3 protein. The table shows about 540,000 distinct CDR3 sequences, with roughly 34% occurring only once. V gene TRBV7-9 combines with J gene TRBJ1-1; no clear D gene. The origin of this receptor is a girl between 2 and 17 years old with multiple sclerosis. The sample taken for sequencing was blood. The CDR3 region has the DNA TGTGCCAGCAGCTTAGGCATCACTGAAGCTTTCTTT. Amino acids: CASSLGITEAFF. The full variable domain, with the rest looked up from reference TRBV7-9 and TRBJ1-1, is DTGVSQNPRHKITKRGQNVTFRCDPISEHNRLYWYRQTLGQGPEFLTYFQNEAQLEKSRLLSDRFSAERPKGSFSTLEIQRTEQGDSAMYLCASSLGITEAFFGQGTRLTVV.